This T cell receptor (beta chain) appears in the sequencing data of a study of OX40 agonist ivuxolimab in advanced cancers. Points from the study as a whole: Expanded clones were, on average, more numerous among CD8+ T cells than CD4+.

CDR1 is MDHEN and CDR2 is SYDVKM in the germline V gene. Trimming left V 6 bases short and J 10 bases short, with 10 bases between. The CDR3 is 11 residues long. The table lists this clone with a few counts. Its antigen is still unknown. Repertoires were generated with immunoSEQ multiplex PCR, while TCRdb's copy carries only in-frame clones and drops some. The data contain approximately 58,000 clones, 85% to 95% of them singletons. The V gene is TRBV28, the J gene TRBJ1-5; weak D call: TRBD1 (5 bases). This TCR came from an adult with an advanced solid tumor such as melanoma, head and neck, liver or kidney cancer. Here the sequenced sample was CD4+ or CD8+ T cells sorted from blood, taken in a trial of the OX40 agonist ivuxolimab. CDR3 protein: CASRTGGPQHF. DNA of the CDR3: TGTGCCAGCAGAACCGGGGGTCCCCAGCATTTT.